The rows below give T cell receptor beta chains drawn from one sample of a study of graft-versus-host responses after intestinal transplantation. Using immunoSEQ multiplex PCR, the repertoire was profiled, and TCRdb retains in-frame clones only, with some absent. The sample contains about 48,000 clones, roughly 91% of which appear only once. The antigens for these receptors are not known. This specimen was unstimulated CD4+ T cells sorted from spleen or lymph node cells, taken before transplant. The receptor source for this set is a human donor who was the organ donor for an intestinal transplant. CDR3s leave out the opening cysteine and the closing phenylalanine or tryptophan. Each record gives: CDR3 protein, V gene, clone size, J gene. Some rows have no size entry. The others give once, few or many, or a class for an expanded clone.

cdr3_aa: ASSQEGRGQYSYNEQF; v_call: TRBV14; clone_size: NA; j_call: TRBJ2-1
cdr3_aa: ASSDRGVPYEQY; v_call: TRBV25-1; clone_size: NA; j_call: TRBJ2-7
cdr3_aa: ASSPTSRGYNEQF; v_call: TRBV18; clone_size: NA; j_call: TRBJ2-1
cdr3_aa: ASTKTGTNTEAF; v_call: TRBV28; clone_size: NA; j_call: TRBJ1-1
cdr3_aa: ASSPPSELGYT; v_call: TRBV28; clone_size: NA; j_call: TRBJ1-2
cdr3_aa: ASSLQGAAF; v_call: TRBV28; clone_size: NA; j_call: TRBJ1-1
cdr3_aa: ASSEVGRGLETQY; v_call: TRBV6-1; clone_size: once; j_call: TRBJ2-5
cdr3_aa: ASSPGTSGRPSYEQY; v_call: TRBV5-5; clone_size: NA; j_call: TRBJ2-7
cdr3_aa: ASSMGREGGTEAF; v_call: TRBV19; clone_size: NA; j_call: TRBJ1-1
cdr3_aa: ASSFSGTSYNEQF; v_call: TRBV5-5; clone_size: NA; j_call: TRBJ2-1
cdr3_aa: ASSVRDRGPYEQY; v_call: TRBV6-1; clone_size: NA; j_call: TRBJ2-7
cdr3_aa: ASSDRTGTPYGYT; v_call: TRBV27; clone_size: NA; j_call: TRBJ1-2
cdr3_aa: ASSLAKTSGRVYEQY; v_call: TRBV7-6; clone_size: NA; j_call: TRBJ2-7
cdr3_aa: ASSLAPGREGTADTQY; v_call: TRBV5-5; clone_size: NA; j_call: TRBJ2-3
cdr3_aa: ASSFIRTGHHGYT; v_call: TRBV28; clone_size: NA; j_call: TRBJ1-2
cdr3_aa: SVGRGWDTEAF; v_call: TRBV29-1; clone_size: NA; j_call: TRBJ1-1
cdr3_aa: ASSQGRGSGNTIY; v_call: TRBV4-1; clone_size: NA; j_call: TRBJ1-3
cdr3_aa: ASRRLAGRYEQY; v_call: TRBV28; clone_size: NA; j_call: TRBJ2-7
cdr3_aa: ASSGPGLAGVVGELF; v_call: TRBV9; clone_size: NA; j_call: TRBJ2-2
cdr3_aa: ASSLAPGQSETQY; v_call: TRBV7-2; clone_size: NA; j_call: TRBJ2-5
cdr3_aa: ASSPGTGAYNEQF; v_call: TRBV18; clone_size: NA; j_call: TRBJ2-1
cdr3_aa: ASSLVRDNGYT; v_call: TRBV5-4; clone_size: NA; j_call: TRBJ1-2
cdr3_aa: ASSLDIAGRGYT; v_call: TRBV5-6; clone_size: NA; j_call: TRBJ1-2
cdr3_aa: SARGTGNTIY; v_call: TRBV29-1; clone_size: NA; j_call: TRBJ1-3
cdr3_aa: ASSSTNRGRGGEQF; v_call: TRBV6-5; clone_size: NA; j_call: TRBJ2-1
cdr3_aa: PGRYPRSEQSRANVLT; v_call: TRBV22-1; clone_size: NA; j_call: TRBJ2-6
cdr3_aa: ATSRDRNTIY; v_call: TRBV15; clone_size: NA; j_call: TRBJ1-3
cdr3_aa: ASSYSNGGGELF; v_call: TRBV6-5; clone_size: NA; j_call: TRBJ2-2
cdr3_aa: ASSLVGPRSNEQF; v_call: TRBV5-1; clone_size: NA; j_call: TRBJ2-1
cdr3_aa: ASSSGTSSYNEQF; v_call: TRBV7-2; clone_size: once; j_call: TRBJ2-1
cdr3_aa: ASSAPGTEPSGANVLT; v_call: TRBV7-8; clone_size: once; j_call: TRBJ2-6
cdr3_aa: ASSQDGGVGQETQY; v_call: TRBV4-2; clone_size: NA; j_call: TRBJ2-5
cdr3_aa: ASSVDSQEDTEAF; v_call: TRBV9; clone_size: NA; j_call: TRBJ1-1
cdr3_aa: ASRNHAYEQY; v_call: TRBV7-2; clone_size: once; j_call: TRBJ2-7
cdr3_aa: ATGTGGSYEQY; v_call: TRBV15; clone_size: NA; j_call: NA
cdr3_aa: ASSQLGKETQY; v_call: TRBV4-1; clone_size: NA; j_call: TRBJ2-5
cdr3_aa: ASSFISGRPPDTQY; v_call: TRBV5-8; clone_size: once; j_call: TRBJ2-3
cdr3_aa: SASPNEKLF; v_call: TRBV20-1; clone_size: NA; j_call: TRBJ1-4
cdr3_aa: ASSLGTPRPRGEQY; v_call: TRBV28; clone_size: NA; j_call: TRBJ2-7
cdr3_aa: AWNRPNYGYT; v_call: TRBV30; clone_size: once; j_call: TRBJ1-2
cdr3_aa: ASSQDHRGDQPQH; v_call: TRBV4-1; clone_size: NA; j_call: TRBJ1-5
cdr3_aa: ATSREETGSWNQPQH; v_call: TRBV15; clone_size: NA; j_call: TRBJ1-5
cdr3_aa: SVRGLGTGRTYEQY; v_call: TRBV29-1; clone_size: NA; j_call: TRBJ2-7
cdr3_aa: ASSQGGLNEKLF; v_call: TRBV4-1; clone_size: NA; j_call: TRBJ1-4
cdr3_aa: ASSPGQGSNQPQH; v_call: TRBV7-2; clone_size: NA; j_call: TRBJ1-5
cdr3_aa: ASSPGQASLNTEAF; v_call: TRBV5-1; clone_size: NA; j_call: TRBJ1-1
cdr3_aa: AISELTGGAGELF; v_call: TRBV10-3; clone_size: NA; j_call: TRBJ2-2
cdr3_aa: ASSLGLAGHYEQY; v_call: TRBV7-9; clone_size: few; j_call: TRBJ2-7
cdr3_aa: ASSLAYSGLAKNIQY; v_call: TRBV5-1; clone_size: NA; j_call: TRBJ2-4
cdr3_aa: ASSKSGRYEQF; v_call: TRBV7-2; clone_size: NA; j_call: TRBJ2-1
cdr3_aa: ASSPPTGVFYGYT; v_call: TRBV2; clone_size: NA; j_call: TRBJ1-2
cdr3_aa: ASSLAGGYGYT; v_call: TRBV5-8; clone_size: NA; j_call: TRBJ1-2
cdr3_aa: ASSPIAGTADGYT; v_call: TRBV21-1; clone_size: NA; j_call: TRBJ1-2
cdr3_aa: ASSGTGYEQY; v_call: TRBV6-1; clone_size: NA; j_call: TRBJ2-7
cdr3_aa: ASSLGGRTEAF; v_call: TRBV7-9; clone_size: NA; j_call: TRBJ1-1
cdr3_aa: ASSLRRGNEQF; v_call: TRBV2; clone_size: NA; j_call: TRBJ2-1
cdr3_aa: ASSSVTDTQY; v_call: TRBV28; clone_size: NA; j_call: TRBJ2-3